This TCR beta chain was recorded in a study of shared clonotypes between healthy human individuals. Germline CDR1 and CDR2: LNHDA and SQIVND (reference sequence). The V gene lost 8 bases and the J gene lost 0 bases, with 11 bases spanning the gap. The CDR3 extends over 14 amino acids. Terminally differentiated effector memory CD45RA+ cells were excluded from the naive CD8 cells, which were CD45RO-negative and positively selected for CCR7. Profiled with immunoSEQ multiplex PCR; TCRdb holds only in-frame clones, not every one. The sample yields some 1,900,000 clones, about 94% seen once. The TCR was taken from a man aged 18-30 years in good health. The chain links TRBV19 to TRBJ1-5, with a possible D match to TRBD1 (6 bases). Sequenced input: naive CD8+ T cells sorted from blood. The CDR3 coding sequence is TGTGCCAGTCTGGGGGCTCATAGCAATCAGCCCCAGCATTTT. Translated: CASLGAHSNQPQHF. Variable domain in full (rest from reference TRBV19 and TRBJ1-5): DGGITQSPKYLFRKEGQNVTLSCEQNLNHDAMYWYRQDPGQGLRLIYYSQIVNDFQKGDIAEGYSVSREKKESFPLTVTSAQKNPTAFYLCASLGAHSNQPQHFGDGTRLSIL.